A selection of T cell receptor beta chains follows, all from one sample in a study of blood T cell repertoires in COVID-19. Method: immunoSEQ multiplex PCR; TCRdb's copy keeps in-frame clones and lacks some. The data show about 55,000 clones, approximately 92% seen once. Source material: peripheral blood. The receptors originated from a human donor with active COVID-19. The donor label of this sample is uncertain. Both conserved end residues are part of each CDR3. Each record gives: clone size, D gene, V gene, J gene, CDR3 DNA, CDR3 protein. A D gene is named only where the DNA matches it firmly. Expanded clones get a size class; other rows say once, few or many, or leave the size out.

size: NA; D: TRBD1; V: TRBV5-5; J: TRBJ1-6; DNA: TGTGCCAGCAGCACCGGGACAGGGGGACCCTTCTTTGATTCACCCCTCCACTTT; CDR3: CASSTGTGGPFFDSPLHF
size: NA; D: NA; V: TRBV19; J: TRBJ1-2; DNA: TGTGCCAGCACCCGGGGGACCTATGGCTACACCTTC; CDR3: CASTRGTYGYTF
size: NA; D: TRBD2; V: TRBV6-5; J: TRBJ2-5; DNA: TGTGCCAGCAGTCTCCGGACTAGCGAAGAGACCCAGTACTTC; CDR3: CASSLRTSEETQYF
size: NA; D: TRBD2; V: TRBV28; J: TRBJ2-7; DNA: TGTGCCTTAGGGAGGGGCGGTAACGAGCAGTACTTC; CDR3: CALGRGGNEQYF
size: NA; D: TRBD1; V: TRBV13; J: TRBJ1-2; DNA: TGTGCCAGCAGCTCGGGACAGAATAACTATGGCTACACCTTC; CDR3: CASSSGQNNYGYTF
size: NA; D: TRBD1; V: TRBV6-1; J: TRBJ2-3; DNA: TGTGCCAGCAGTGGACAGGGCTCCGATACGCAGTATTTT; CDR3: CASSGQGSDTQYF
size: NA; D: NA; V: TRBV10-3; J: TRBJ2-5; DNA: TGTGCCATAGCGAGGGCGGGAAACAGCCAAGAGACCCAGTACTTC; CDR3: CAIARAGNSQETQYF
size: once; D: TRBD1; V: TRBV10-3; J: TRBJ2-7; DNA: TGTGCCATCGGTCGGGACAGGGTATCCTACGAGCAGTACTTC; CDR3: CAIGRDRVSYEQYF
size: once; D: NA; V: TRBV7-2; J: TRBJ2-1; DNA: TGTGCCAGCAGCTTAGCCGGGGGGCAATTCAATGAGCAGTTCTTC; CDR3: CASSLAGGQFNEQFF
size: NA; D: NA; V: TRBV5-5; J: TRBJ1-1; DNA: TGTGCCAGCACCTGGGGGGGAGGAAGGCAAGCTTTCTTT; CDR3: CASTWGGGRQAFF
size: NA; D: TRBD2; V: TRBV19; J: TRBJ2-1; DNA: TGTGCCAGTAGTATATCACTTAGCGGGAGGACCTACAATGAGCAGTTCTTC; CDR3: CASSISLSGRTYNEQFF
size: NA; D: NA; V: TRBV27; J: TRBJ1-1; DNA: TGTGCCAGCAGTTTGCTCGGGGGGAACCTGGAAGCTTTCTTT; CDR3: CASSLLGGNLEAFF
size: NA; D: TRBD1; V: TRBV28; J: TRBJ2-1; DNA: TGTGCCGGCCGGGACAGAGACTACAATGAGCAGTTCTTC; CDR3: CAGRDRDYNEQFF
size: once; D: TRBD2; V: TRBV7-2; J: TRBJ2-1; DNA: TGTGCCAGCGGGGCGGGGGGGAGCTCCTACAATGAGCAGTTCTTC; CDR3: CASGAGGSSYNEQFF
size: NA; D: NA; V: TRBV9; J: TRBJ1-4; DNA: TGTGCCAGCAGCGTAGGAGTACGAGGGCTCGATAAACTGTTTTTT; CDR3: CASSVGVRGLDKLFF
size: NA; D: NA; V: TRBV19; J: TRBJ2-3; DNA: TGTGCCAGCGGGATACCCCCAGATACGCAGTATTTT; CDR3: CASGIPPDTQYF
size: NA; D: TRBD2; V: TRBV7-3; J: TRBJ2-2; DNA: TGTGCCAGCAGCCCTAGCGGCACCGGGGAGCTGTTTTTT; CDR3: CASSPSGTGELFF
size: NA; D: TRBD1; V: TRBV7-2; J: TRBJ1-6; DNA: TGTGCCAGCAGATTAGATCGGGACAGAAACTCACCCCTCCACTTT; CDR3: CASRLDRDRNSPLHF
size: NA; D: TRBD2; V: TRBV5-1; J: TRBJ2-1; DNA: TGCGCCAGCAGCTTGGAGGAGACTAGCGGGAGTCACCATGAGCAGTTCTTC; CDR3: CASSLEETSGSHHEQFF
size: NA; D: NA; V: TRBV21-1; J: TRBJ2-1; DNA: TGTGCCAGCAGCAAAAAGCAGCGGGAGAGATGCAATGAGCAGTTCTTC; CDR3: CASSKKQRERCNEQFF
size: once; D: TRBD1; V: TRBV18; J: TRBJ1-2; DNA: TGTGCCAGCTCATCCCGAGACAGGGGGCAGGATGGCTACACCTTC; CDR3: CASSSRDRGQDGYTF
size: NA; D: TRBD2; V: TRBV6-5; J: TRBJ2-1; DNA: TGTGCCAGCAAGGGACTAGCGGGAGTTGATGAGCAGTTCTTC; CDR3: CASKGLAGVDEQFF
size: NA; D: NA; V: TRBV11-2; J: TRBJ1-4; DNA: TGTGCCAGCAGCCCCAGCGGGGACGAAAAACTGTTTTTT; CDR3: CASSPSGDEKLFF
size: NA; D: NA; V: TRBV7-3; J: TRBJ2-6; DNA: TGTGCCAGCAGCCTTACAGGGTTTGGCTCCTCTGGGGCCAACGTCCTGACTTTC; CDR3: CASSLTGFGSSGANVLTF
size: NA; D: TRBD1; V: TRBV4-2; J: TRBJ1-2; DNA: TGTGCCAGCGGGGGGGGACAGGGAGTTAACTATGGCTACACCTTC; CDR3: CASGGGQGVNYGYTF
size: NA; D: TRBD2; V: TRBV5-4; J: TRBJ2-3; DNA: TGTGCCAGCAGCTTCTCGGGTACCACTAGCGGCACAGATACGCAGTATTTT; CDR3: CASSFSGTTSGTDTQYF
size: once; D: NA; V: TRBV5-1; J: TRBJ1-4; DNA: TGCGCCAGCAGCAGTCAGGGGAAGGCTAATGAAAAACTGTTTTTT; CDR3: CASSSQGKANEKLFF
size: NA; D: TRBD1; V: TRBV11-2; J: TRBJ2-7; DNA: TGTGCCAGCAGCACTAGGGGGACAGGGATGCCCTACGAGCAGTACTTC; CDR3: CASSTRGTGMPYEQYF
size: once; D: NA; V: TRBV5-4; J: TRBJ1-2; DNA: TGTGCCAGCAGCCCTGACGGGAATGCTAACTATGGCTACACCTTC; CDR3: CASSPDGNANYGYTF